This TCR beta chain comes out of a study of regulatory T cells in long-lasting Graves disease. Study-wide results and limits: Patients whose Graves' disease persisted exhibited lower TCR diversity than those newly diagnosed.

As to this clonotype: Its antigen is as yet unknown.

Researchers made TCR beta libraries by using iRepertoire HTBI primers and running Arm-PCR on CDR3 regions. Under the authors' procedure: Identification yielded some 65 TRBV and more than 12 TRBJ segments across samples. Each CDR3 protein is one row after TCRdb ran MiXCR on the multiplex PCR reads. None of the V and J calls come from the authors' own analysis; TCRdb made them. The sample yields 520,000 or so distinct CDR3 sequences, around 12% seen once. The time point is: newly diagnosed GD, antithyroid drugs for less than 3 months. PBMC-extracted RNA yielded the TCR library. An endocrinology department in Xi'an, China, supplied the patients. These records were also assigned to another study, of T cells in Graves' hyperthyroidism and ophthalmopathy. That study adds: The hyperthyroidism was newly diagnosed and had lasted under 2 months; the patients were aged 18 to 65.

The sample here was peripheral blood mononuclear cells (PBMCs), taken at new diagnosis, from a patient treated with antithyroid drugs. The clonotype originates from a woman in her 30s with Graves disease.

The CDR3 DNA follows: TGCAGTGCTCCTTCCCCGGCGGAATGGACAGATACGCAGTATTTT. Translating gives CSAPSPAEWTDTQYF. The genes are TRBV20-1 and TRBJ2-3; no clear D gene. Germline CDR1 reads DFQATT; CDR2 reads SNEGSKA (reference sequence). CDR3 length: 15 amino acids. V was shortened by 5 bases and J by 3 bases, with 18 bases between the two germline ends.